This entry lists 10 T cell receptor beta chains sequenced from one sample in a study of identical twins. TCRdb passed the 5' RACE reads through MiXCR, listing each CDR3 protein once. The sample has about 300,000 distinct CDR3 sequences, about 12% seen once. This sample also appeared in a second study, on yellow fever vaccine responses in identical twins.

The sample consisted of CD8+ T cells sorted from blood. Every receptor here comes from a woman between 18 and 29 years old in good health.

The CDR3 sequence: CASSLSSGGGYEQYF. CDR3 nucleotide sequence: TGTGCCAGCAGCTTAAGTTCAGGGGGCGGTTACGAGCAGTACTTC. This sequence joins TRBV13 and TRBJ2-7; TRBD1 agrees at 8 bases. The CDR3 has 15 residues. Germline CDR1 and CDR2: PRHDT and FYEKMQ (reference sequence). Losses at the gene ends were 2 bases for V and 4 bases for J; bases not matched to a gene: 7.

In its sample, this clonotype was seen a few times. The rearrangement joins TRBV12-3 or TRBV12-4 to TRBJ1-5; D perhaps matches TRBD1 (6 bases). Trimming left V 3 bases short and J 6 bases short, with 9 bases between. This CDR3 spans 13 amino acids. The DNA of the CDR3 is TGTGCCAGCAGTTTGCGGGGGCCTCAGCCCCAGCATTTT. Translating it yields CASSLRGPQPQHF.

This clonotype was picked up many times. The chain joins TRBV5-1 to TRBJ2-1, with 11 positions matching TRBD1. V shed 2 bases, J shed 4 bases, and the junction held 2 bases outside the gene matches. CDR1 and CDR2 from the germline V gene are SGHRS and YFSETQ. The CDR3 is 15 residues long. The CDR3 reads CASSFRDRGYNEQFF. DNA of the CDR3: TGCGCCAGCAGCTTCCGGGACAGGGGGTACAATGAGCAGTTCTTC.

This clonotype was picked up a small number of times. The chain has TRBV2 and TRBJ2-7, with TRBD2 identical over 9 bases. The CDR3 loop spans 15 amino acids. CDR1 and CDR2 from the germline V gene are SNHLY and FYNNEI. Germline trimming cut 3 bases from V and 2 bases from J; bases unmatched to any gene: 5. CDR3 protein: CASSEVLAGTYEQYV. The CDR3 DNA sequence: TGTGCCAGCAGTGAGGTGCTAGCGGGGACCTACGAGCAGTACGTC.

The chain recombines TRBV7-3 with TRBJ2-3, with D possibly called TRBD1 or TRBD2 (5 bases each). Germline-derived CDR1 and CDR2 are SGHTA and FQGTGA. The CDR3 contains 17 residues. V was clipped by 1 base and J by 0 bases, with 14 bases between them. CDR3 bases: TGTGCCAGCAGCTTAAGTATGAGGGGTCCTAGCACAGATACGCAGTATTTT. Translated: CASSLSMRGPSTDTQYF.

The J gene is TRBJ1-5, the V gene TRBV7-8; D ambiguous. Trimming stripped 4 bases from V and 1 base from J, with 14 bases between. Per germline, CDR1 SGHVS and CDR2 FQNEAQ. The CDR3 sequence is 16 residues long. CDR3 DNA sequence: TGTGCCAGCAGCTCCCAGGACCTACTGAGCAATCAGCCCCAGCATTTT. The encoded protein is CASSSQDLLSNQPQHF.

This clonotype showed up just a few times. This sequence joins TRBV2 and TRBJ2-7; a weak D match, TRBD2 (5 bases). The CDR3 has 15 residues. Germline values: CDR1 SNHLY, CDR2 FYNNEI. Trimming pared 3 bases from V and 0 bases from J, leaving 12 bases between. The CDR3 DNA reads TGTGCCAGCAGTGAGGAGGAGTCCTACTCCTACGAGCAGTACTTC. Its protein is CASSEEESYSYEQYF.

J is TRBJ2-7 and V is TRBV11-3; D might be TRBD1 (6 bases). V lost 5 bases and J 5 bases, leaving 13 bases between the germline ends. The CDR3 contains 13 residues. Germline V gene sequence: CDR1 SGHNT, CDR2 YENEEA. The CDR3 DNA reads as TGTGCCAGCAGCCCACCACAGGGTCACGAGCAGTACGTC. It codes for CASSPPQGHEQYV.

This clonotype was seen ten or more times. The V call is TRBV5-5, the J call TRBJ2-1; D is perhaps TRBD1 (6 bases). CDR1 and CDR2 (germline): SGHKS, YYEKEE (reference sequence). V lost 0 bases and J 0 bases, leaving 7 bases between the germline ends. The CDR3 extends over 15 amino acids. The CDR3 sequence: CASSLGTVSYNEQFF. CDR3 in DNA: TGTGCCAGCAGCTTGGGGACAGTCTCCTACAATGAGCAGTTCTTC.

The chain combines TRBV20-1 with TRBJ2-3, with a possible D match to TRBD2 (7 bases). The V end was cut by 3 bases, the J end by 1 base, with 14 bases between. Germline assignment: CDR1 DFQATT and CDR2 SNEGSKA (reference sequence). CDR3 length equals 15 residues. CDR3 in DNA: TGCAGTGCTAGTCGGGAGGACAGAGGCACAGATACGCAGTATTTT. It codes for CSASREDRGTDTQYF.